The 21 T cell receptor beta chains listed next were all sequenced from one sample in a study of Graves' ophthalmopathy and Graves' hyperthyroidism. Beta-chain TCR CDR3 regions were amplified from RNA transcripts. In the first round, RT-PCR was carried out with HTBI primers, and a multiplex PCR formed the second round. TCRdb ran MiXCR on the multiplex PCR reads and lists one entry per CDR3 protein. There are about 700,000 distinct CDR3 sequences in the sample; over 40% occur only once, and more than 3% lies in the top ten. Sequenced: peripheral blood. All receptors come from an adult man with Graves' ophthalmopathy.

There are a few counts of this clonotype. The junction departs from germline at one end; a sequencing error may be responsible. The chain has TRBV10-2 and TRBJ2-2; D gene ambiguous. The germline V gene has CDR1 WSHSY and CDR2 SAAADI. This CDR3 comprises 17 residues. CDR3 region: CASSEPGGRLPPGELFF. CDR3 DNA sequence: TGTGCCAGCAGTGAACCCGGTGGCAGGTTGCCACCCGGGGAGCTGTTTTTT.

This chain joins TRBV7-2 and TRBJ1-5, with D hard to call. The CDR3 is made up of 12 amino acids. V lost 5 bases to trimming and J lost 6 bases, with 8 bases between them. Germline-derived CDR1 and CDR2 are SGHTA and FQGNSA. In nucleotides, the CDR3 is TGTGCCAGCAGCGCGGGAATTCAGCCCCAGCATTTT. Translation: CASSAGIQPQHF.

This clonotype was observed many times. The V gene is TRBV2, the J gene TRBJ1-1; maybe TRBD1 (6 bases). The CDR3 runs to 16 residues. Trimming cost V 6 bases and J 4 bases, with 21 bases left between them. Looked up from germline, CDR1 is SNHLY and CDR2 is FYNNEI. CDR3 DNA sequence: TGTGCCAGCAGATTGACCGGGACAAGGTTTTCCACTGAAGCTTTCTTT. This encodes CASRLTGTRFSTEAFF.

The chain combines TRBV2 with TRBJ2-3, with D possibly TRBD2 on 5 matching bases. The V and J ends lost 10 bases and 5 bases respectively, with 7 bases between them. Germline loops: CDR1 SNHLY, CDR2 FYNNEI. The CDR3 totals 10 residues. The CDR3 loop reads CATEEDTQYF. In DNA, the CDR3 is TGTGCCACGGAGGAAGATACGCAGTATTTT.

The table lists this clonotype with many counts. This sequence joins TRBV5-4 and TRBJ2-7; D gene uncertain. Trimming took 4 bases from V and 2 from J, leaving 13 bases between them. The CDR3 length is 14 residues. CDR1 and CDR2 from the germline V gene are SGHNT and YYREEE (reference sequence). CDR3 nucleotide sequence: TGTGCCAGCAGCGCCGGGCTTGGGACCTACGAGCAGTACTTC. It is translated as CASSAGLGTYEQYF.

This clonotype was seen ten or more times. V gene TRBV6-5 combines with J gene TRBJ1-5; 7 bases fit TRBD1. V shed 5 bases and J 6 bases; nucleotides not matched to a gene: 7. The CDR3 runs 14 residues. Per the germline V gene, CDR1 is MNHEY and CDR2 is SVGAGI. The CDR3 here is CASSGGTATQPQHF. The CDR3 bases are TGTGCCAGCAGTGGAGGGACAGCAACTCAGCCCCAGCATTTT.

This clonotype was detected many times. The chain has TRBV7-8 and TRBJ2-5; D call uncertain. This CDR3 region has 14 residues. Trimming took 6 bases from V and 4 from J, leaving 15 bases between them. CDR1 is SGHVS and CDR2 is FQNEAQ in the germline V gene. As DNA, the CDR3 is TGTGCCAGCAGTTTAACATCAGGTTTAGAGACCCAGTACTTC. The encoded protein is CASSLTSGLETQYF.

The chain links TRBV12-3 or TRBV12-4 to TRBJ1-6; 9 nucleotides line up with TRBD1. The CDR3 contains 16 residues. V trimming: 6 bases; J trimming: 0 bases; junction bases outside the gene matches: 3. Written as DNA, the CDR3 is TGTGCCAGCAGCCCACAGGGGGCCTCCTATAATTCACCCCTCCACTTT. Encoded protein: CASSPQGASYNSPLHF.

This clonotype appeared a single time. This may arise from a read error, as a much more abundant clone is one base away. The chain joins TRBV29-1 to TRBJ2-5, with D unresolved. The V gene lost 4 bases and the J gene lost 13 bases, with 7 bases spanning the gap. Germline CDR1 is SQVTM and CDR2 is ANQGSEA. This CDR3 has 8 residues. The CDR3 loop is CSVGSRYF. The CDR3 bases are TGCAGCGTTGGCTCCCGGTACTTC. Complete variable domain (other parts from reference TRBV29-1 and TRBJ2-5): SAVISQKPSRDICQRGTSLTIQCQVDSQVTMMFWYRQQPGQSLTLIATANQGSEATYESGFVIDKFPISRPNLTFSTLTVSNMSPEDSSIYLCSVGSRYFGPGTRLLVL.

This clonotype has at least ten counts. CDR3 protein: CASKNAGGETQYF. The CDR3 bases are TGCGCCAGCAAAAACGCGGGAGGAGAGACCCAGTACTTC. V usage is TRBV10-2 and J usage is TRBJ2-5, with 8 bases fitting TRBD2. The trim removed 7 bases at V and 4 bases at J, leaving 5 bases unmatched. Germline CDR1 is WSHSY and CDR2 is SAAADI. This CDR3 region has 13 residues.

This clonotype was detected many times. The chain employs TRBV5-1 and TRBJ1-1; no clear D. Looked up from germline, CDR1 is SGHRS and CDR2 is YFSETQ. The V end lost 3 bases, the J end lost 2 bases, and 11 bases lay between the germline ends. CDR3 length: 14 residues. In DNA, the CDR3 is TGCGCCAGCAGCTCTACCACAGTTAACACTGAAGCTTTCTTT. This sequence encodes CASSSTTVNTEAFF.

Concerning this clonotype: A much larger clone sits a single nucleotide away, making a read error possible. The chain employs TRBV5-4 and TRBJ1-4; D uncertain. Germline V lookup: CDR1 SGHNT, CDR2 YYREEE (reference sequence). The CDR3 runs 13 residues. The ends were cut back, 5 bases at V and 7 bases at J, with 12 bases in the middle. Here the CDR3 DNA reads TGTGCCAGCAGTTCCAGTGATATTGAAAAACTGTTTTTT. This codes for CASSSSDIEKLFF.

The V call is TRBV5-8, the J call TRBJ2-7, with D possibly matching TRBD2 (5 bases). CDR1 and CDR2 from the germline V gene are SGHTS and YDEGEE. The CDR3 covers 14 residues. V was shortened by 3 bases and J by 5 bases, with 15 bases between the two germline ends. The CDR3 protein is CASSWGASRDEQYF. In nucleotides, the CDR3 is TGTGCCAGCAGCTGGGGAGCCTCAAGGGACGAGCAGTACTTC.

This clonotype was recorded a few times. CDR3 loop: CASGFTTETIDNYGYTF. CDR3 nucleotide sequence: TGTGCTAGTGGTTTCACGACGGAGACTATTGATAACTATGGCTACACCTTC. This chain connects TRBV12-3 or TRBV12-4 to TRBJ1-2; D remains unclear. The CDR3 consists of 17 residues.

This clonotype showed up many times. This chain links TRBV12-3 or TRBV12-4 with TRBJ2-7; 7 bases are a match to TRBD1. The CDR3 has 15 residues. V lost 5 bases, J lost 0 bases, and 7 bases stayed unmatched. The CDR3 spells CASSTGQWTSYEQYF. The CDR3 bases are TGTGCCAGCAGTACGGGACAGTGGACCTCCTACGAGCAGTACTTC.

This clonotype was detected many times. The V and J genes are TRBV15 and TRBJ2-5; D might be TRBD1 or TRBD2, each matching 5 bases. CDR3 length equals 16 residues. V dropped 4 bases and J dropped 4 bases, with 19 bases sitting between them. Per the germline V gene, CDR1 is LNHNV and CDR2 is YYDKDF (reference sequence). The CDR3 DNA is TGTGCCACCAGCACAACCGGGACGATAGACAGAGAGACCCAGTACTTC. Translated: CATSTTGTIDRETQYF. The whole variable domain, remainder taken from reference TRBV15 and TRBJ2-5, is DAMVIQNPRYQVTQFGKPVTLSCSQTLNHNVMYWYQQKSSQAPKLLFHYYDKDFNNEADTPDNFQSRRPNTSFCFLDIRSPGLGDTAMYLCATSTTGTIDRETQYFGPGTRLLVL.

The rearrangement joins TRBV9 to TRBJ2-7, with D hard to call. The end of the DNA fits TRBJ2-1 better, so the J call may be wrong. The CDR3 loop spans 12 amino acids. The germline CDR1 and CDR2 sequences are SGDLS and YYNGEE. CDR3 nucleotides: TGTGCCAGCAGCGTTAGGGAAGGTGAGCAGTTCTTC. Its protein product is CASSVREGEQFF.

This clonotype was seen ten or more times. The rearrangement links TRBV5-1 to TRBJ1-3, with 7 bases fitting TRBD1. The CDR3 is 14 residues long. V lost 2 bases to trimming and J lost 2 bases; unmatched junction nucleotides: 1. The V gene's germline CDR1 is SGHRS and CDR2 YFSETQ. The DNA for the CDR3 is TGCGCCAGCAGCTTCGGGACAGCTGGAAACACCATATATTTT. It specifies CASSFGTAGNTIYF.

Of note for this clonotype: Its ends do not fully match the called genes, so a read error is possible. J is TRBJ1-2 and V is TRBV10-3; D remains ambiguous. CDR1 and CDR2 (germline): ENHRY, SYGVKD. This CDR3 has 14 amino acids. The CDR3 sequence is CASSRALQDYGYTF. The CDR3 region has the DNA TGTGCCAGCAGTCGGGCCCTGCAGGACTATGGCTACACCTTC.

Concerning this clonotype itself: A much larger clonotype is one base distant, so this may be a read error. As DNA, the CDR3 is TGTGCCAGCAGCTTAGCTGGGGGATACGACGAGCAGTACTTC. This encodes CASSLAGGYDEQYF. V usage is TRBV11-1 and J usage is TRBJ2-7, with D perhaps TRBD1 or TRBD2 (5 bases each). CDR1 and CDR2 (germline): SGHAT, FQDESV (reference sequence). The length of the CDR3 is 14 residues. Between the trimmed V and J ends, which lost 0 bases and 5 bases, there was a span of 11 bases.

The chain recombines TRBV7-2 with TRBJ2-7; D may correspond to TRBD1 or TRBD2 (6 bases each). The CDR3 consists of 13 residues. Deletions cut 5 bases from V and 12 bases from J, with 20 bases between. CDR1 is SGHTA and CDR2 is FQGNSA in the germline V gene. CDR3: CASSPSGGSKPYF. The CDR3 nucleotides are TGTGCCAGCAGCCCCTCCGGGGGCAGTAAGCCGTACTTC.